Reported below is one T cell receptor beta chain. These data originate in a study of blood T cell repertoires in COVID-19. Looking at the study overall: The United States, Italy and Spain supplied acute and convalescent COVID-19 samples. In each case, the material was cDNA or gDNA derived from T cells, B-cell-depleted T cells, or PBMCs.

In the authors' workflow: Amplification with reference gene primers provided the estimates of nucleated cell counts. The assay was immunoSEQ multiplex PCR, and TCRdb's table has in-frame clones only and misses some. D and trimming come from the DNA, and the V and J calls and clone size come from that table. The sample holds 110,000 to 150,000 clones; approximately 89% are singletons and the top ten take around 1.7%. The specimen was peripheral blood. This TCR derives from a woman aged 45-65 years with acute or convalescent COVID-19.

CDR3 region: CASRATWGIETQYF. The CDR3 DNA is TGTGCCAGCAGAGCTACTTGGGGCATAGAGACCCAGTACTTC. The chain couples TRBV27 to TRBJ2-5, with TRBD1 as a possible D gene (5 bases). Looked up from germline, CDR1 is MNHEY and CDR2 is SMNVEV (reference sequence). The germline V and J ends were trimmed by 6 bases and 4 bases, with 15 bases remaining between them. The CDR3 contains 14 residues.